Listed here are 15 T cell receptor beta chains from one sample, sequenced in a study of blood T cell repertoires in COVID-19. TCRdb's table, derived via immunoSEQ multiplex PCR, lists solely in-frame clones and lacks some. Of approximately 300,000 clones listed, about 89% were seen once; the top ten hold approximately 6.5%. The sequenced sample consisted of peripheral blood. These TCRs come from a man aged 18 to 35 who had recovered from COVID-19.

The chain is built from TRBV20-1 and TRBJ2-7; D unclear. Germline-derived CDR1 and CDR2 are DFQATT and SNEGSKA (reference sequence). The CDR3 totals 10 residues. The germline V and J ends were trimmed by 5 bases and 5 bases, with 7 bases remaining between them. CDR3 DNA: TGCAGTGCTCCCTACGACGAGCAGTACTTC. Translation gives CSAPYDEQYF.

There are a few counts of this clone. The chain uses TRBV7-3 and TRBJ2-3; no clear D gene. Germline assignment: CDR1 SGHTA and CDR2 FQGTGA. V was trimmed by 6 bases and J by 3 bases, leaving 13 bases between them. The CDR3 is 14 residues long. CDR3 region: CASSIDFSTDTQYF. DNA of the CDR3: TGTGCCAGCAGTATCGACTTCTCTACAGATACGCAGTATTTT. Looking up the rest from reference TRBV7-3 and TRBJ2-3 gives the full variable domain: GAGVSQTPSNKVTEKGKYVELRCDPISGHTALYWYRQSLGQGPEFLIYFQGTGAADDSGLPNDRFFAVRPEGSVSTLKIQRTERGDSAVYLCASSIDFSTDTQYFGPGTRLTVL.

This chain links TRBV7-8 with TRBJ2-3; TRBD1 agrees at 7 bases. J was trimmed by 2 bases and V by 5 bases; bases with no gene match: 7. Germline lookup yields CDR1 SGHVS and CDR2 FQNEAQ. The CDR3 consists of 15 residues. This CDR3 is CASSQTQGVTDTQYF. In DNA, the CDR3 is TGTGCCAGCAGCCAGACTCAGGGGGTCACAGATACGCAGTATTTT.

The V gene is TRBV6-5, the J gene TRBJ2-2; 7 nucleotides align to TRBD1. The CDR3 covers 14 residues. The germline V gene has CDR1 MNHEY and CDR2 SVGAGI. V shed 10 bases, J shed 4 bases, and the junction held 9 bases outside the gene matches. DNA of the CDR3: TGTGCCACCGAGACGGGACAGACCACCGGGGAGCTGTTTTTT. Its translation is CATETGQTTGELFF.

This chain uses TRBV6-5 with TRBJ1-1; the D gene is possibly TRBD1 (6 bases). The CDR3 totals 15 residues. Germline CDR1 reads MNHEY; CDR2 reads SVGAGI. V gave up 7 bases and J gave up 0 bases, with 15 bases separating them. CDR3 in DNA: TGTGCCAGCAACCGTCTACGGACAGTGAACACTGAAGCTTTCTTT. Translated, it gives CASNRLRTVNTEAFF.

There are a few counts of this clone. This sequence joins TRBV27 and TRBJ1-5; D may be TRBD1 (6 bases). The CDR3 consists of 14 residues. The V gene's germline CDR1 is MNHEY and CDR2 SMNVEV (reference sequence). V was clipped by 6 bases and J by 6 bases, with 15 bases between them. CDR3 residues: CASRGGGNGQPQHF. The DNA for the CDR3 is TGTGCCAGCAGAGGGGGAGGGAACGGTCAGCCCCAGCATTTT.

The J gene is TRBJ2-3, the V gene TRBV7-3; possible D gene TRBD1, 5 bases. V lost 0 bases and J 6 bases, leaving 13 bases between the germline ends. Per germline, CDR1 SGHTA and CDR2 FQGTGA. The CDR3 consists of 15 residues. The CDR3 region is CASSLTWGNLDTQYF. The CDR3 region has the DNA TGTGCCAGCAGCTTAACGTGGGGCAACCTCGATACGCAGTATTTT.

The chain links TRBV11-2 to TRBJ2-3, with a tentative D call TRBD2 (6 bases). Trimming left V 2 bases short and J 13 bases short, with 13 bases between. From germline, CDR1 is SGHAT and CDR2 FQNNGV. There are 12 residues in the CDR3. In DNA, the CDR3 is TGTGCCAGCAGCTTATCTCTAGCGTTCGAGTATTTT. It yields the protein CASSLSLAFEYF.

This chain connects TRBV18 to TRBJ1-6; unclear D gene. V dropped 3 bases and J dropped 5 bases, with 11 bases sitting between them. The CDR3 runs 15 residues. Germline values: CDR1 KGHSH, CDR2 LQKENI. CDR3 bases: TGTGCCAGCTCACCTTTAGCCAGCGATAATTCACCCCTCCACTTT. Its translation is CASSPLASDNSPLHF.

The chain has TRBV5-8 and TRBJ1-6; possible D gene TRBD1, 5 bases. Between the trimmed V and J ends, which lost 0 bases and 8 bases, there was a span of 12 bases. CDR3 length equals 15 residues. Germline V lookup: CDR1 SGHTS, CDR2 YDEGEE. CDR3 protein: CASSLGQGGDSPLHF. The DNA for the CDR3 is TGTGCCAGCAGCTTGGGGCAGGGTGGGGATTCACCCCTCCACTTT. Filled out from reference TRBV5-8 and TRBJ1-6, the complete variable domain reads EAGVTQSPTHLIKTRGQQATLRCSPISGHTSVYWYQQALGLGLQFLLWYDEGEERNRGNFPPRFSGRQFPNYSSELNVNALELEDSALYLCASSLGQGGDSPLHFGNGTRLTVT.

The chain couples TRBV12-3 or TRBV12-4 to TRBJ1-1; weak D call: TRBD1 (5 bases). V lost 8 bases and J lost 3, with 10 bases in between. This CDR3 has 12 amino acids. The CDR3 nucleotides read TGTGCCAGCGTTAGGGGCCACACTGAAGCTTTCTTT. Its translation: CASVRGHTEAFF.

J is TRBJ2-7 and V is TRBV19; possibly TRBD1 for D (6 bases). The length of the CDR3 is 15 residues. The germline CDR1 and CDR2 sequences are LNHDA and SQIVND (reference sequence). The germline V and J ends were trimmed by 4 bases and 0 bases, with 13 bases remaining between them. The CDR3 bases are TGTGCCAGTAGTAGGGGACATAAGAGCTCCTACGAGCAGTACTTC. It encodes CASSRGHKSSYEQYF.

V gene TRBV7-2 combines with J gene TRBJ2-2; D is unresolved. The V gene's germline CDR1 is SGHTA and CDR2 FQGNSA. V lost 2 bases, J lost 0 bases, and 10 bases lay in between. The CDR3 covers 16 residues. The CDR3 sequence: CASSLFQRTNTGELFF. CDR3 sequence (DNA): TGTGCCAGCAGCTTATTTCAGAGGACGAACACCGGGGAGCTGTTTTTT.

This chain links TRBV4-1 with TRBJ1-6, with 7 bases matching TRBD1. CDR3 length: 17 residues. Trimming at V came to 2 bases and at J to 6 bases, leaving 10 bases not matched to a gene. Germline V CDR1 and CDR2: MGHRA, YSYEKL. The CDR3: CASSQPPDRTSNSPLHF. The CDR3, as DNA: TGCGCCAGCAGCCAACCCCCGGACAGGACAAGTAATTCACCCCTCCACTTT.

This clone was recorded once. The chain combines TRBV19 with TRBJ2-7, with 9 bases matching TRBD1. The germline gives CDR1 LNHDA, CDR2 SQIVND (reference sequence). The trim removed 6 bases at V and 1 base at J, leaving 7 bases unmatched. The CDR3 totals 15 residues. The CDR3 loop is CASSPHGTGSYEQYF. The CDR3 nucleotides read TGTGCCAGTAGCCCCCACGGGACAGGGTCCTACGAGCAGTACTTC.